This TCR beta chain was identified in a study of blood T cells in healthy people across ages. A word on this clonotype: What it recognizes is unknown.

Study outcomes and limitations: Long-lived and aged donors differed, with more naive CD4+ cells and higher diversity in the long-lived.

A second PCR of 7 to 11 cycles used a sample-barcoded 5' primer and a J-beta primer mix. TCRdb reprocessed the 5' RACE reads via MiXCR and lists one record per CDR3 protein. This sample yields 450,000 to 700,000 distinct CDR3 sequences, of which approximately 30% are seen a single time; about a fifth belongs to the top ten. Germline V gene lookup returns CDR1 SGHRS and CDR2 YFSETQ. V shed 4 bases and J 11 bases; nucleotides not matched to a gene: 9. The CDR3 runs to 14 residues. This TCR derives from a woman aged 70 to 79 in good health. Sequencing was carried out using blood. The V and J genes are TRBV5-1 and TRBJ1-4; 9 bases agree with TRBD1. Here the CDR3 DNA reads TGCGCCAGCAGCCCGGGGACAGGGAGTCGGAAACTGTTTTTT. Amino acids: CASSPGTGSRKLFF.